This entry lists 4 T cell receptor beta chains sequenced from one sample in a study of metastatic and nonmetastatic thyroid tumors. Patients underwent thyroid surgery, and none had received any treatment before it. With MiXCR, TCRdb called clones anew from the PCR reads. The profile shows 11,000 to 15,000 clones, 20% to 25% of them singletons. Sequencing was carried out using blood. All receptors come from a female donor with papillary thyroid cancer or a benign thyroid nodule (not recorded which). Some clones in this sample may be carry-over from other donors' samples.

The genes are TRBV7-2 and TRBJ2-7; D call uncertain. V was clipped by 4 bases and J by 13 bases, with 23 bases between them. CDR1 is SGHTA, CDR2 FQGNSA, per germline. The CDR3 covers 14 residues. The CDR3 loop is CASSSDQVSYEKYF. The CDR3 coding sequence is TGTGCCAGCAGCTCCGACCAAGTCTCCTACGAGAAATACTTC.

Here the CDR3 DNA reads TGTGCCAGCAGCGGGGACTCCCTCTTCTGGGCCAACGTCCTGACTTTC. Translating it yields CASSGDSLFWANVLTF. This sequence joins TRBV11-2 and TRBJ2-6, with D possibly matching TRBD2 (6 bases). Deletions cut 5 bases from V and 5 bases from J, with 16 bases between. The germline V gene has CDR1 SGHAT and CDR2 FQNNGV. The CDR3 covers 16 residues.

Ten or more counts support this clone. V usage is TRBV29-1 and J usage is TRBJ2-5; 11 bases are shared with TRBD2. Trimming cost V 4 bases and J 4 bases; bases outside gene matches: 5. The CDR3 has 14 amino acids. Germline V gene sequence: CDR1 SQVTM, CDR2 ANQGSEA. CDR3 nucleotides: TGCAGCGTTGCTAGCGGGGGGTGGGTAGAGACCCAGTACTTC. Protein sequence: CSVASGGWVETQYF.

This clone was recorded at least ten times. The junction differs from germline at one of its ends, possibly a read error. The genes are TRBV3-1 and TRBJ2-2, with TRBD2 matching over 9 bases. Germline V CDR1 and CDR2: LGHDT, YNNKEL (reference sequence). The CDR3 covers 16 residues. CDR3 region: CASSPRLAAKTGELFF. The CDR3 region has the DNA TGTGCCAGCAGCCCTCGACTAGCGGCGAAAACCGGGGAGCTGTTTTTT.